This T cell receptor beta chain was obtained from a study of T cells in narcolepsy. Generated by immunoSEQ multiplex PCR, the TCRdb table keeps only in-frame clones and is missing some. The sample records around 32,000 clones, around 86% being singletons. About this clone: The antigen is undetermined.

Germline V gene data show CDR1 as SNHLY and CDR2 as FYNNEI. The CDR3 totals 11 residues. V dropped 7 bases and J dropped 2 bases, with 6 bases sitting between them. Study-wide results and caveats: Same-patient CSF and blood CD4+ T cell clonotypes included HCRT-specific and TRIB2-specific autoreactive ones.

Material: memory (CD45RA-) CD4+ T cells from blood. The chain uses TRBV2 and TRBJ2-7, with a weak D call TRBD2 (5 bases). This receptor was taken from a human donor in good health. CDR3 in DNA: TGTGCCAGCACGAGGGCCTACGAGCAGTACTTC. It specifies CASTRAYEQYF.